Detailed here is one T cell receptor beta chain. Its antigen is unidentified. The data are from a study of siplizumab effects on memory and regulatory T cells. Germline values: CDR1 MDHEN, CDR2 SYDVKM. V lost 10 bases and J lost 0, with 19 bases in between. The length of the CDR3 is 15 residues. The assay looked at about 97,000 TCR templates in each sample. Data came from immunoSEQ multiplex PCR; TCRdb stores just in-frame clones and leaves some out. Of 100,000 or so clones listed, around 94% are singletons. Findings and caveats of the study: Siplizumab significantly reduced alloreactive sequences traceable to unstimulated CD4+ memory cells. The majority of clones, roughly 80-95% of proliferating CD4+ or CD8+ clones, lacked an assignable naive or memory phenotype. Confirmatory evidence of suppressive function in proliferating siplizumab-culture Tregs was not obtained.

V is TRBV28 and J is TRBJ2-7; D is tentatively TRBD1 or TRBD2 (5 bases each). The sequence was collected from a human donor in good health. The sequencing input was non-Treg CD4+ T cells sorted from blood. The CDR3 region has the DNA TGTGCCACCGTACGAGGGGCGGCGAGCTCCTACGAGCAGTACTTC. Translation gives CATVRGAASSYEQYF.